This T cell receptor beta chain emerged from a study of blood T cell repertoires in COVID-19. About the study: Acute and convalescent COVID-19 samples came from the United States, Italy and Spain. T cells, B-cell-depleted T cells, or PBMCs supplied cDNA or gDNA.

In the original processing: Amplification from reference gene primers served as the basis for estimated nucleated cell counts. The repertoire was sequenced with immunoSEQ multiplex PCR; TCRdb's copy has only in-frame clones and lacks some. The V and J calls and clone size come from that table; D and trimming were worked out from the DNA. Seen here are fewer than 300,000 clones, approximately 85% observed once, and the top ten hold about 0.74%. The CDR3 is 13 amino acids. V was clipped by 2 bases and J by 1 base, with 6 bases between them. The receptor comes from a woman between 25 and 40 years old with acute or convalescent COVID-19. The chain carries TRBV12-3 or TRBV12-4 and TRBJ2-7; D ambiguous. The sequenced material came from peripheral blood. As DNA, the CDR3 is TGTGCCAGCAGTTTACGTCAGTCCTACGAGCAGTACTTC. This codes for CASSLRQSYEQYF.